This is a list of T cell receptor beta chains from one sample in a study of response to subunit inactivated influenza vaccine. TCRdb analysed the RT-PCR reads with MiXCR anew, one entry per CDR3 protein. The table shows around 600,000 distinct CDR3 sequences, with around 11% occurring only once. These data were also filed under a second study, of T cells expressing NK-cell markers.

Sequenced material: PBMCs from blood, taken on the day of vaccination. The receptors were gathered from a man in his forties or fifties who received an inactivated influenza vaccine. The CDR3 runs from the conserved cysteine through the conserved F or W. Each record gives: J gene, D gene, V gene, clone size, CDR3 DNA, CDR3 protein. The D gene is left open where the match is weak. Clone size is shown for a subset of rows, as once, few, many or a class of expanded clone.

TRBJ1-5,-,TRBV2,few,TGTGCCAGCAGAGAACAGGGTAATCGCAATCAGCCCCAGCATTTT,CASREQGNRNQPQHF
TRBJ2-4,TRBD1,TRBV15,few,TGTGCCACCAGCAGATTACCGGGACAGGGGCTGAAAAACATTCAGTACTTC,CATSRLPGQGLKNIQYF
TRBJ1-4,-,TRBV5-6,many,TGTGCCAGCAGCCATCGGGATAATGAAAAACTGTTTTTT,CASSHRDNEKLFF
TRBJ2-6,TRBD1,TRBV28,few,TGTGCCAGCAGAACGACAGGGACTGGGGCCAACGTCCTGACTTTC,CASRTTGTGANVLTF
TRBJ2-2,-,TRBV12-3/TRBV12-4,-,TGTGCCAGCAGTTTAGGACGGGGGCTGAACACCGGGGAGCTGTTTTTT,CASSLGRGLNTGELFF
TRBJ1-1,-,TRBV9,-,TGTGCCAGCAGCGTAGCCGAGGTAAGCGGAAACGCTGAAGCTTTCTTT,CASSVAEVSGNAEAFF
TRBJ2-7,-,TRBV5-1,-,TGCGCCAGCAGCACTGGGGCGGGGTTTAACGAGCAGTACTTC,CASSTGAGFNEQYF
TRBJ2-3,-,TRBV7-2,few,TGTGCCAGTGGGGTTGGGGGAGCCACAGATACGCAGTATTTT,CASGVGGATDTQYF
TRBJ2-1,-,TRBV6-2/TRBV6-3,once,TGTGCCAGCACTCCAGGAGGGGGATTGTCCAATGAGCAGTTCTTC,CASTPGGGLSNEQFF
TRBJ2-1,TRBD2,TRBV24-1,-,TGTGCCACCAGTGATTTGAGGACTAGCGGGGGGCAGTTCTTC,CATSDLRTSGGQFF
TRBJ2-3,-,TRBV20-1,few,TGCAGTGCTGGAAGGGCTAGCACAGATACGCAGTATTTT,CSAGRASTDTQYF
TRBJ1-1,-,TRBV12-5,-,TGTGCTAGTGGTTTGGGAGGGGTTAACACTGAAGCTTTCTTT,CASGLGGVNTEAFF
TRBJ2-1,TRBD1,TRBV12-3/TRBV12-4,few,TGTGCCAGCAGAGACCCGGGACAGCCGGACAATGAGCAGTTCTTC,CASRDPGQPDNEQFF
TRBJ1-5,TRBD1,TRBV12-3/TRBV12-4,-,TGTGCCAGCAGTTGGACAGGGGCCCAGCCCCAGCATTTT,CASSWTGAQPQHF
TRBJ2-7,TRBD2,TRBV5-6,few,TGTGCCAGCAGCTTTACCGGGACTAGAGAGTACGAGCAGTACTTC,CASSFTGTREYEQYF
TRBJ1-1,-,TRBV20-1,few,TGCAGTGCTAGAGTCAGGGTGCCCCACACTGAAGCTTTCTTT,CSARVRVPHTEAFF
TRBJ2-3,-,TRBV20-1,-,TGCAGTGCTAGACAGTCGTTCACAGATACGCAGTATTTT,CSARQSFTDTQYF
TRBJ2-4,-,TRBV7-2,-,TGTGCCAGCAGCCCGAGACTGGTGATAGCCAAAAACATTCAGTACTTC,CASSPRLVIAKNIQYF
TRBJ2-5,-,TRBV11-3,-,TGTGCCAGCAGCCGCGGCCCCGGAGAGACCCAGTACTTC,CASSRGPGETQYF
TRBJ1-4,-,TRBV29-1,-,TGCAGCGTTGAACGGGGTGAAAAACTGTTTTTT,CSVERGEKLFF
TRBJ2-3,-,TRBV29-1,few,TGCAGCGTTGAAGTGGGCACGCGAGGAGATACGCAGTATTTT,CSVEVGTRGDTQYF
TRBJ2-2,TRBD2,TRBV14,-,TGTGCCAGCAGCCTTACAGCGGGAGTTGGGGAGCTGTTTTTT,CASSLTAGVGELFF
TRBJ2-1,-,TRBV9,-,TGTGCCAGCAGCGTCGGGACTCACAATGAGCAGTTCTTC,CASSVGTHNEQFF
TRBJ2-7,-,TRBV4-3,few,TGCGCCAGCAGCCAAGATCTTGCCAGGGGCGACGAGCAGTACTTC,CASSQDLARGDEQYF
TRBJ2-7,TRBD2,TRBV2,-,TGTGCCAGCAGTGAGGGAGTAGCGGGGGTGCTCTACGAGCAGTACTTC,CASSEGVAGVLYEQYF
TRBJ2-3,TRBD2,TRBV7-2,few,TGTGCCAGCAGCTGGAGCGGGGGGGTTCGCACAGATACGCAGTATTTT,CASSWSGGVRTDTQYF
TRBJ2-3,-,TRBV6-2/TRBV6-3,-,TGTGCCAGCAGCAGGACTGAATATACGCAGTATTTT,CASSRTEYTQYF